This T cell receptor beta chain is drawn from a study of TIL therapy for anti-PD-1-resistant metastatic lung cancer. Sequencing used immunoSEQ v3. Sequenced by immunoSEQ multiplex PCR; TCRdb stores in-frame clones only, minus some. The top ten clones hold approximately 7% of a sample with approximately 27,000 clones, over 55% of them seen once. The V and J ends lost 5 bases and 7 bases, in that order; junction bases with no gene match: 12. The CDR3 consists of 15 residues. The germline CDR1 and CDR2 sequences are SNHLY and FYNNEI. Time point indicated: pre-treatment sample, taken before nivolumab and TIL therapy. Tumor tissue came from excised metastases, mostly pleural nodules or supraclavicular lymph nodes.

Here the sequenced sample was tumor tissue, taken at baseline. The TCR was taken from a person aged 25 to 85 with non-small cell lung cancer. This chain connects TRBV2 to TRBJ1-1; 8 nucleotides match TRBD1. CDR3 amino acids: CASSWDRPSGSEAFF. CDR3 coding DNA: TGTGCCAGCAGTTGGGACAGGCCATCAGGGAGTGAAGCTTTCTTT.